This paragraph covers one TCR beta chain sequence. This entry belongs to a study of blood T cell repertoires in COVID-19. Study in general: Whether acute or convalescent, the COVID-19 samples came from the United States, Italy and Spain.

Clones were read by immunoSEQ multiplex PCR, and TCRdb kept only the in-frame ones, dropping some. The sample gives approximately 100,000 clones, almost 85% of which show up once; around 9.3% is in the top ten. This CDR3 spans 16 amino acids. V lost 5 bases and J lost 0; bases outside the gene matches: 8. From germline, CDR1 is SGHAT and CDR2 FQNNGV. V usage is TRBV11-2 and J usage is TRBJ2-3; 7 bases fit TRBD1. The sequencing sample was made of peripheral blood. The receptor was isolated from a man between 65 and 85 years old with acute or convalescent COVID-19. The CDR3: CASSPRDSPSTDTQYF. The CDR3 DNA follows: TGTGCCAGCAGCCCCCGGGACAGCCCTAGCACAGATACGCAGTATTTT.